These T cell receptor beta chains were read from a single sample in a study of cytotoxic CD8 clonotypes in ibrutinib-treated CLL. Only in-frame clones appear in the TCRdb table, and some are missing; sequencing was by immunoSEQ multiplex PCR. Here the sample spans about 57,000 clones, 56% being singletons. Material: PBMCs, obtained after 24 months of ibrutinib treatment. The source of these receptors is a human donor with chronic lymphocytic leukemia. CDR3s include the opening cysteine and the closing phenylalanine or tryptophan. The order of the fields is J gene, V gene, D gene, clone size, CDR3 protein, CDR3 DNA. The D gene is left open where the match is weak. The size entry is marked missing in some rows and otherwise reads once, few, many or a size class.

TRBJ2-3 | TRBV30 | TRBD2 | few | CAWGGLAGRGTDTQYF | TGTGCCTGGGGCGGACTAGCGGGAAGGGGCACAGATACGCAGTATTTT
TRBJ2-7 | TRBV5-4 | - | - | CASSLGYEQYF | TGTGCCAGCAGCTTAGGGTACGAGCAGTACTTC
TRBJ1-3 | TRBV7-2 | TRBD1 | few | CASSLSGTAGNTIYF | TGTGCCAGCAGCTTATCAGGGACAGCTGGAAACACCATATATTTT
TRBJ1-1 | TRBV19 | - | - | CASDTGNTEAFF | TGTGCCAGCGACACAGGAAACACTGAAGCTTTCTTT
TRBJ2-1 | TRBV2 | - | - | CASSVQDRPINEQFF | TGTGCCAGCAGTGTCCAAGACAGGCCGATCAATGAGCAGTTCTTC
TRBJ1-4 | TRBV6-5 | - | - | CATRQVYNEKLFF | TGTGCCACTAGACAGGTCTATAATGAAAAACTGTTTTTT
TRBJ1-6 | TRBV4-1 | - | - | CASSQEGVFSPLHF | TGCGCCAGCAGCCAAGAAGGGGTTTTCTCACCCCTCCACTTT
TRBJ1-2 | TRBV9 | - | few | CASSVDRSRYGYTF | TGTGCCAGCAGCGTAGATAGGTCTAGATATGGCTACACCTTC
TRBJ2-2 | TRBV7-2 | TRBD2 | few | CASSGSLAVTGELFF | TGTGCCAGCAGCGGATCGCTAGCGGTCACCGGGGAGCTGTTTTTT
TRBJ2-5 | TRBV13 | TRBD2 | once | CASSFMTSGGARGETQYF | TGTGCCAGCAGCTTCATGACTAGCGGGGGGGCGCGAGGAGAGACCCAGTACTTC
TRBJ2-1 | TRBV7-2 | - | - | CASSSNRVWGEQFF | TGTGCCAGCAGCTCCAACAGGGTATGGGGTGAGCAGTTCTTC
TRBJ2-6 | TRBV7-2 | - | - | CASGHTGANVLTF | TGTGCCAGCGGGCACACTGGGGCCAACGTCCTGACTTTC
TRBJ2-5 | TRBV29-1 | - | - | CSVGGTRVKGTQYF | TGCAGCGTAGGAGGCACTAGGGTCAAAGGGACCCAGTACTTC
TRBJ1-2 | TRBV6-5 | - | - | CASSYRKGGGYTF | TGTGCCAGCAGTTACAGAAAGGGAGGTGGCTACACCTTC
TRBJ1-6 | TRBV2 | - | - | CASSGYSPLHF | TGTGCCAGCAGTGGATATTCACCCCTCCACTTT